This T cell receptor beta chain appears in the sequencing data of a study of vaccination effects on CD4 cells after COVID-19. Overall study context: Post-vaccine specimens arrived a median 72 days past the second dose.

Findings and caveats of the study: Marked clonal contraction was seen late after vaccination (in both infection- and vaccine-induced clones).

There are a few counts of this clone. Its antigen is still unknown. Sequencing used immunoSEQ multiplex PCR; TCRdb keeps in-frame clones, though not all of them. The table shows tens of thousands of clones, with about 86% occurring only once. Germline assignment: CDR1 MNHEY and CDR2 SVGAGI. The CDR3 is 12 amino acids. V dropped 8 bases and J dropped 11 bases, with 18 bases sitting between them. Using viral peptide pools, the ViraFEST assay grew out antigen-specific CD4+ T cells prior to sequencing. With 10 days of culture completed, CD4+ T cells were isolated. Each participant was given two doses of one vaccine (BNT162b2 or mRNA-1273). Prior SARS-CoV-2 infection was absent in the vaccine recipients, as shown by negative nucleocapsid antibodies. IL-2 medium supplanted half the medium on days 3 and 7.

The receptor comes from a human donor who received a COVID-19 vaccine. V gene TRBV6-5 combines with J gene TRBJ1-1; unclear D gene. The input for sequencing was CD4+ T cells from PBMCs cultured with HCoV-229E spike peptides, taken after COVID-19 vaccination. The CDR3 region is CASRYAWGEAFF. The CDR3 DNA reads TGTGCCAGCCGCTATGCCTGGGGTGAGGCTTTCTTT.